The 22 T cell receptor beta chains below were found in one sample sequenced in a study of human T cells and chemical hapten exposure. This sample's time point: pre-sensitization, week 0. Stated treatment: therapeutic diphenylcyclopropenone sensitization with weekly scalp DPC. Via MiXCR, TCRdb re-called the RACE reads, giving one row per CDR3 protein. Of around 250,000 distinct CDR3 sequences in the sample, 7.5% to 9% were seen once. This sample comprised whole blood, obtained in connection with sensitization to the hapten diphenylcyclopropenone (DPC). All receptors derive from a woman aged 40 to 50 with alopecia areata. Some clones in this sample may be carry-over from other donors' samples.

The rearrangement joins TRBV10-3 to TRBJ2-1, with TRBD2 identical over 9 bases. The CDR3 is 16 residues long. V gave up 3 bases and J gave up 7 bases; unmatched junction bases: 10. Germline V gene sequence: CDR1 ENHRY, CDR2 SYGVKD. CDR3 amino acids: CAISEMAGGPMNEQFF. In DNA, the CDR3 is TGTGCCATCAGTGAAATGGCGGGAGGGCCGATGAATGAGCAGTTCTTC.

Ten or more counts support this clonotype. CDR3 amino acids: CASSPYKDTYGYTF. The CDR3 coding sequence is TGTGCCAGCAGTCCTTACAAGGACACCTATGGCTACACCTTC. This rearrangement joins TRBV28 to TRBJ1-2, with D possibly TRBD1 on 5 matching bases. There are 14 residues in the CDR3. Deletions cut 5 bases from V and 4 bases from J, with 14 bases between. The germline CDR1 and CDR2 sequences are MDHEN and SYDVKM.

The V call is TRBV20-1, the J call TRBJ1-5; D is perhaps TRBD1 (6 bases). V was shortened by 5 bases and J by 2 bases, with 10 bases between the two germline ends. CDR3 length: 13 amino acids. CDR1 and CDR2 (germline): DFQATT, SNEGSKA (reference sequence). CDR3 sequence (DNA): TGCAGTGCTTACAGGGACGGCAATCAGCCCCAGCATTTT. The encoded protein is CSAYRDGNQPQHF.

This clonotype was detected a few times. The chain combines TRBV10-3 with TRBJ2-7, with D hard to call. V lost 3 bases to trimming and J lost 3 bases, with 6 bases between them. This CDR3 has 12 amino acids. Germline CDR1 is ENHRY and CDR2 is SYGVKD. The CDR3 nucleotides are TGTGCCATCAGTGACGAGCTCTACGAGCAGTACTTC. Protein: CAISDELYEQYF.

This clonotype came up a few times. The rearrangement links TRBV5-1 to TRBJ2-7, with no clear D. The CDR3 totals 14 residues. V lost 4 bases to trimming and J lost 0 bases, with 11 bases between them. The germline gives CDR1 SGHRS, CDR2 YFSETQ. CDR3 coding DNA: TGCGCCAGCAGCCGTGAGCCTAGCTCCTACGAGCAGTACTTC. Translated, it gives CASSREPSSYEQYF.

This clonotype was seen repeatedly, ten times or more. The genes are TRBV5-1 and TRBJ2-2, with a possible D match to TRBD1 (6 bases). Germline CDR1 is SGHRS and CDR2 is YFSETQ. Trimming removed 4 bases from V and 2 bases from J, with 18 bases in between. This CDR3 spans 17 amino acids. The DNA for the CDR3 is TGCGCCAGCAGCCCGCGACTGGACAGCCTTAACACCGGGGAGCTGTTTTTT. This codes for CASSPRLDSLNTGELFF.

This clonotype was counted a few times. The rearrangement joins TRBV12-3 or TRBV12-4 to TRBJ2-5, with a possible D match to TRBD2 (7 bases). V was shortened by 7 bases and J by 4 bases, with 16 bases between the two germline ends. The CDR3 sequence is 14 residues long. The CDR3 sequence: CASTASGGPETQYF. The CDR3 DNA reads as TGTGCCAGCACCGCGTCCGGGGGGCCAGAGACCCAGTACTTC.

The chain uses TRBV25-1 and TRBJ1-2; D perhaps matches TRBD1 (6 bases). The CDR3 has 13 residues. Germline CDR1 reads MGHDK; CDR2 reads SYGVNS. The V end was cut by 8 bases, the J end by 5 bases, with 15 bases between. CDR3 nucleotides: TGTGCCAGCTCCCCGGGACATTCGTATGGCTACACCTTC. It specifies CASSPGHSYGYTF.

The rearrangement joins TRBV6-6 to TRBJ1-1, with D tentatively TRBD1 (6 bases). Trimming shortened V by 0 bases and J by 5 bases, and 10 bases separated the two germline ends. The germline CDR1 and CDR2 sequences are MNHNY and SVGAGI (reference sequence). This CDR3 is built from 14 residues. The CDR3 reads CASSYSQGRTEAFF. CDR3 DNA sequence: TGTGCCAGCAGTTACTCTCAGGGGAGGACTGAAGCTTTCTTT.

The sample holds many counts of this clonotype. The V call is TRBV20-1, the J call TRBJ2-1, with 9 bases that match TRBD2. The CDR3 is made up of 17 amino acids. CDR1 and CDR2 from the germline V gene are DFQATT and SNEGSKA (reference sequence). V shed 5 bases, J shed 0 bases, and the junction held 11 bases outside the gene matches. Here the CDR3 DNA reads TGCAGTGCTTCCCTGAGCGGGAGGCCTGGCTCCTACAATGAGCAGTTCTTC. This sequence encodes CSASLSGRPGSYNEQFF.

The chain combines TRBV19 with TRBJ2-7; 8 positions agree with TRBD1. CDR3 size: 14 residues. V gave up 5 bases and J gave up 0 bases; unmatched junction bases: 3. The germline V gene has CDR1 LNHDA and CDR2 SQIVND (reference sequence). The CDR3, as DNA: TGTGCCAGTAGTCCCCAGGGGGCCTCCTACGAGCAGTACTTC. Translated, it gives CASSPQGASYEQYF.

This chain uses TRBV20-1 with TRBJ2-1; 8 positions match TRBD1. The CDR3 is made up of 15 amino acids. Germline trimming cut 4 bases from V and 2 bases from J; bases unmatched to any gene: 7. Germline V gives CDR1 DFQATT, CDR2 SNEGSKA (reference sequence). CDR3: CSATDRGRTYNEQFF. The CDR3 DNA is TGCAGTGCTACCGACAGGGGACGAACCTACAATGAGCAGTTCTTC.

This clonotype was found a few times. This chain uses TRBV6-2 or TRBV6-3 with TRBJ2-5; 9 bases fit TRBD2. J lost 4 bases, V lost 4 bases, and 7 bases had no gene match. Germline CDR1 and CDR2: MNHEY and SVGEGT. CDR3 size: 15 residues. CDR3 loop: CASSFEAGGAETQYF. CDR3 nucleotide sequence: TGTGCCAGCAGTTTCGAAGCGGGAGGAGCAGAGACCCAGTACTTC.

This clonotype was recorded many times. The rearrangement links TRBV7-2 to TRBJ2-2; D uncertain. The CDR3 has 14 amino acids. CDR1 is SGHTA, CDR2 FQGNSA, per germline. The V and J ends lost 9 bases and 9 bases respectively, with 20 bases between them. The CDR3 loop reads CASNPTGDSRELFF. In nucleotides, the CDR3 is TGTGCCAGTAATCCTACGGGCGACTCCAGGGAGCTGTTTTTT.

The rearrangement uses TRBV29-1 and TRBJ1-5, with D tentatively TRBD1 (5 bases). Germline V gene sequence: CDR1 SQVTM, CDR2 ANQGSEA. With 4 bases removed from V and 6 bases from J, the gap between germline ends came to 13 bases. The CDR3 spans 13 residues. In nucleotides, the CDR3 is TGCAGCGTTGCTAGGGCCCAGGGTCAGCCCCAGCATTTT. This gives the protein CSVARAQGQPQHF.

This clonotype was detected many times. This sequence joins TRBV5-1 and TRBJ1-6, with D uncertain. Germline V gives CDR1 SGHRS, CDR2 YFSETQ. The CDR3 has 13 amino acids. Trimming took off 0 bases at V and 9 bases at J, with 7 bases between the two ends. The CDR3 bases are TGCGCCAGCAGCTTGGAAAATGGTTCACCCCTCCACTTT. This codes for CASSLENGSPLHF. Using reference TRBV5-1 and TRBJ1-6 for the parts outside the CDR3, the full variable domain is KAGVTQTPRYLIKTRGQQVTLSCSPISGHRSVSWYQQTPGQGLQFLFEYFSETQRNKGNFPGRFSGRQFSNSRSEMNVSTLELGDSALYLCASSLENGSPLHFGNGTRLTVT.

This clonotype was counted at least ten times. The chain employs TRBV14 and TRBJ2-3; TRBD1 aligns across 8 bases. Per the germline V gene, CDR1 is SGHDN and CDR2 is FVKESK. V lost 0 bases to trimming and J lost 7 bases; unmatched junction nucleotides: 9. This CDR3 contains 16 residues. The CDR3 bases are TGTGCCAGCAGCCAAGATACCGGGACAGGAGACAATACGCAGTATTTT. Translation: CASSQDTGTGDNTQYF.

This clonotype was observed a handful of times. The rearrangement uses TRBV7-2 and TRBJ2-3; a possible D gene is TRBD1 (6 bases). Germline V gene data show CDR1 as SGHTA and CDR2 as FQGNSA. CDR3 length equals 19 residues. The V and J ends lost 5 bases and 3 bases respectively, with 27 bases between them. The CDR3 reads CASSPPPSGLGARTDTQYF. In DNA form, the CDR3 reads TGTGCCAGCAGCCCCCCTCCGTCCGGGCTGGGGGCGCGAACAGATACGCAGTATTTT.

This clonotype was seen a few times. This chain links TRBV7-2 with TRBJ2-5, with TRBD2 identical over 10 bases. This CDR3 has 16 residues. V lost 1 base and J lost 4; bases outside the gene matches: 6. Germline V gene sequence: CDR1 SGHTA, CDR2 FQGNSA. CDR3 coding DNA: TGTGCCAGCAGCTTAGGTGGGGCTAGCGGGAGAGAGACCCAGTACTTC. As protein: CASSLGGASGRETQYF.

The gene calls are TRBV4-1 and TRBJ2-1; D is uncertain. Germline V CDR1 and CDR2: MGHRA, YSYEKL. Between the trimmed V and J ends, which lost 0 bases and 14 bases, there was a span of 14 bases. The CDR3 runs to 13 residues. The CDR3 is CASSQDHRGLEFF. CDR3 bases: TGCGCCAGCAGCCAAGATCATCGAGGCCTGGAGTTCTTC.

This clonotype was seen a few times. The chain joins TRBV7-2 to TRBJ2-2, with 9 positions matching TRBD2. The germline CDR1 and CDR2 sequences are SGHTA and FQGNSA. Trimming cost V 5 bases and J 7 bases; bases outside gene matches: 8. This CDR3 is 15 amino acids long. CDR3: CASSPGLARIGELFF. In DNA, the CDR3 is TGTGCCAGCAGCCCGGGACTAGCTAGAATCGGGGAGCTGTTTTTT. The whole variable domain, remainder taken from reference TRBV7-2 and TRBJ2-2, is GAGVSQSPSNKVTEKGKDVELRCDPISGHTALYWYRQSLGQGLEFLIYFQGNSAPDKSGLPSDRFSAERTGGSVSTLTIQRTQQEDSAVYLCASSPGLARIGELFFGEGSRLTVL.

The rearrangement links TRBV12-3 or TRBV12-4 to TRBJ2-1; 11 bases map to TRBD2. After removal of 0 bases from V and 4 bases from J, the junction contained 8 bases not matched to a gene. The CDR3 is 18 amino acids. This CDR3 reads CASSLAGTSGPFYNEQFF. DNA of the CDR3: TGTGCCAGCAGTTTAGCCGGGACTAGCGGCCCGTTTTACAATGAGCAGTTCTTC.